These 20 T cell receptor beta chains originate from one sample sequenced in a study of beta chain features in type 1 diabetes. Study conclusions and caveats: Type 1 diabetes patients had moderately but significantly shorter TCRB CDR3s in all four CD4+ subsets.

Expressed TCRB transcripts were sequenced because the isolated RNA had all been reverse transcribed beforehand. Assay used: immunoSEQ multiplex PCR; TCRdb lists only in-frame clones, some missing. This sample has 300,000 to 350,000 clones, with about a tenth found just once. Antigens for these TCRs are unknown. Sequencing input: central memory CD4+ T cells from blood. The receptors shown here come from a young man with type 1 diabetes.

This clone was seen a few times. The chain carries TRBV29-1 and TRBJ2-7, with D hard to call. This CDR3 has 12 amino acids. CDR1 and CDR2 (germline): SQVTM, ANQGSEA. V dropped 4 bases and J dropped 0 bases, with 7 bases sitting between them. CDR3 bases: TGCAGCGTTGCGGCCTCCTCCTACGAGCAGTACTTC. Its protein product is CSVAASSYEQYF.

V and J are TRBV30 and TRBJ1-6, with unresolved D. Between the trimmed V and J ends, which lost 1 base and 7 bases, there was a span of 17 bases. This CDR3 spans 16 amino acids. CDR1 and CDR2 (germline): GTSNPN, SVGIG (reference sequence). CDR3 DNA: TGTGCCTGGAGTGCCCCCCGTTCGGGGTTCAATTCACCCCTCCACTTT. Translation: CAWSAPRSGFNSPLHF.

This rearrangement joins TRBV2 to TRBJ2-5, with 11 bases fitting TRBD1. J lost 4 bases, V lost 4 bases, and 5 bases had no gene match. The length of the CDR3 is 15 residues. Per germline, CDR1 SNHLY and CDR2 FYNNEI. CDR3 bases: TGTGCCAGCAGTGCCGAAGGACAGGGGGCAGAGACCCAGTACTTC. Translated, it gives CASSAEGQGAETQYF.

Only a few counts were recorded for this clone. The rearrangement joins TRBV7-2 to TRBJ2-3; TRBD2 aligns across 16 bases. The CDR3 is 17 residues long. CDR1 is SGHTA and CDR2 is FQGNSA in the germline V gene. V lost 2 bases to trimming and J lost 6 bases; unmatched junction nucleotides: 5. CDR3 nucleotide sequence: TGTGCCAGCAGCTTAAGTGGGACTAGCGGGGGGGCCGATACGCAGTATTTT. The encoded protein is CASSLSGTSGGADTQYF. Variable domain in full (rest from reference TRBV7-2 and TRBJ2-3): GAGVSQSPSNKVTEKGKDVELRCDPISGHTALYWYRQSLGQGLEFLIYFQGNSAPDKSGLPSDRFSAERTGGSVSTLTIQRTQQEDSAVYLCASSLSGTSGGADTQYFGPGTRLTVL.

This clone was counted ten times or more. V is TRBV28 and J is TRBJ1-3; D gene uncertain. Germline CDR1 reads MDHEN; CDR2 reads SYDVKM. V was shortened by 6 bases and J by 0 bases, with 15 bases between the two germline ends. The CDR3 spans 16 residues. The chain's CDR3 is CASSLVEASSGNTIYF. The CDR3 DNA sequence: TGTGCCAGCAGCCTGGTTGAGGCCAGCTCTGGAAACACCATATATTTT. Together with reference TRBV28 and TRBJ1-3, the CDR3 gives the full variable domain: DVKVTQSSRYLVKRTGEKVFLECVQDMDHENMFWYRQDPGLGLRLIYFSYDVKMKEKGDIPEGYSVSREKKERFSLILESASTNQTSMYLCASSLVEASSGNTIYFGEGSWLTVV.

In its sample, this clone was seen a few times. The CDR3 region has the DNA TGTGCCAGCTCACCATTAGCCAGGGGGAGTATGGCTTTCTTT. Its translation: CASSPLARGSMAFF. V usage is TRBV18 and J usage is TRBJ1-1, with 7 bases fitting TRBD1. CDR1 and CDR2 from the germline V gene are KGHSH and LQKENI. Germline trimming cut 2 bases from V and 11 bases from J; bases unmatched to any gene: 11. This CDR3 contains 14 residues.

This clone was detected only a few times. V is TRBV27 and J is TRBJ2-5, with 7 bases identical to TRBD1. CDR3 size: 15 residues. After removal of 3 bases from V and 1 base from J, the junction contained 5 bases not matched to a gene. Germline values: CDR1 MNHEY, CDR2 SMNVEV (reference sequence). CDR3 in DNA: TGTGCCAGCAGTTTCCATAGGACAGGCCAAGAGACCCAGTACTTC. The encoded protein is CASSFHRTGQETQYF.

This clone was observed a few times. CDR3 sequence (DNA): TGTGCCAGCAGTTTACATCAGCCCCAGCATTTT. Translated: CASSLHQPQHF. The chain couples TRBV28 to TRBJ1-5; D is unclear. The CDR3 length is 11 residues. Germline CDR1 MDHEN, CDR2 SYDVKM. The V gene lost 2 bases and the J gene lost 5 bases, with 1 base spanning the gap. The variable domain in full, with the rest retrieved from reference TRBV28 and TRBJ1-5, is DVKVTQSSRYLVKRTGEKVFLECVQDMDHENMFWYRQDPGLGLRLIYFSYDVKMKEKGDIPEGYSVSREKKERFSLILESASTNQTSMYLCASSLHQPQHFGDGTRLSIL.

The V gene is TRBV2, the J gene TRBJ2-7; 8 bases are a match to TRBD1. Germline V lookup: CDR1 SNHLY, CDR2 FYNNEI. This CDR3 has 15 residues. V lost 4 bases, J lost 0 bases, and 5 bases stayed unmatched. This CDR3 is CASSGDRGSSYEQYF. The CDR3 nucleotides read TGTGCCAGCAGTGGAGACAGGGGAAGCTCCTACGAGCAGTACTTC.

This clone was counted a few times. V gene TRBV7-2 combines with J gene TRBJ2-7, with D unresolved. Germline CDR1 reads SGHTA; CDR2 reads FQGNSA. V lost 5 bases, J lost 0 bases, and 5 bases lay in between. The CDR3 runs 12 residues. CDR3: CASSPSSYEQYF. CDR3 DNA: TGTGCCAGCAGCCCTAGCTCCTACGAGCAGTACTTC.

This clone was seen a handful of times. This sequence joins TRBV29-1 and TRBJ2-1; D possibly corresponds to TRBD2 (6 bases). Germline CDR1 is SQVTM and CDR2 is ANQGSEA. V lost 4 bases and J 6 bases, leaving 19 bases between the germline ends. The CDR3 contains 15 residues. CDR3 coding DNA: TGCAGCGTTGGGGCCGGGGGTACGGTGTCCAATGAGCAGTTCTTC. Translated, it gives CSVGAGGTVSNEQFF.

This chain joins TRBV2 and TRBJ1-6; D may be TRBD1 (5 bases). V was shortened by 4 bases and J by 11 bases, with 15 bases between the two germline ends. The CDR3 is made up of 14 amino acids. The germline CDR1 and CDR2 sequences are SNHLY and FYNNEI. This CDR3 is CASSGDGGRAPLHF. Written as DNA, the CDR3 is TGTGCCAGCAGTGGGGACGGAGGACGGGCACCCCTCCACTTT.

This clone was detected only a few times. The V call is TRBV6-5, the J call TRBJ2-1; 11 bases align to TRBD2. The ends lost 6 bases at V and 4 bases at J; junction bases unmatched: 5. CDR3 length: 15 amino acids. Per germline, CDR1 MNHEY and CDR2 SVGAGI. The CDR3 bases are TGTGCCAGCAGCCAAAGACTAGCGGGATACAATGAGCAGTTCTTC. Its translation: CASSQRLAGYNEQFF.

This clone was found a few times. This rearrangement joins TRBV11-2 to TRBJ2-3, with D unresolved. Germline assignment: CDR1 SGHAT and CDR2 FQNNGV. The V end lost 6 bases, the J end lost 4 bases, and 14 bases lay between the germline ends. The CDR3 runs 14 residues. The CDR3 loop is CASRAGVGPDTQYF. The CDR3 DNA sequence: TGTGCCAGCAGGGCTGGAGTGGGTCCAGATACGCAGTATTTT.

This clone has more than one count but fewer than ten. The chain couples TRBV4-3 to TRBJ2-2; 11 nucleotides match TRBD2. The CDR3 extends over 18 amino acids. CDR1 LGHNA and CDR2 YSLEER come from the germline V gene. With 1 base clipped from V and 2 bases from J, the junction kept 6 bases outside the gene matches. The CDR3 bases are TGCGCCAGCAGCCAAGTAGCTAGCGGGGGGAGAAACACCGGGGAGCTGTTTTTT. Translating it yields CASSQVASGGRNTGELFF.

The CDR3 protein is CASSETGGAWSTDTQYF. CDR3 nucleotide sequence: TGTGCCAGCAGTGAGACAGGGGGCGCCTGGAGCACAGATACGCAGTATTTT. V gene TRBV2 combines with J gene TRBJ2-3, with 10 positions matching TRBD1. Germline V lookup: CDR1 SNHLY, CDR2 FYNNEI. J lost 0 bases, V lost 3 bases, and 6 bases had no gene match. The CDR3 length is 17 residues.

This clone was picked up a small number of times. CDR3 sequence reads: CASSAVNYGYTF. In DNA form, the CDR3 reads TGTGCCAGCAGCGCGGTGAACTATGGCTACACCTTC. J is TRBJ1-2 and V is TRBV9; D is unclear. The CDR3 contains 12 residues. Germline CDR1 is SGDLS and CDR2 is YYNGEE. With 3 bases removed from V and 2 bases from J, the gap between germline ends came to 5 bases.

This clone has ten or more counts. V is TRBV5-4 and J is TRBJ2-3, with TRBD2 matching 12 bases. CDR1 and CDR2 (germline): SGHNT, YYREEE (reference sequence). The CDR3 has 15 amino acids. V was pared by 4 bases and J by 3 bases, with 3 bases of the junction left unmatched. The CDR3, as DNA: TGTGCCAGCAGCCTAGCGGGGGGGCCAACAGATACGCAGTATTTT. Protein sequence: CASSLAGGPTDTQYF.

The chain links TRBV4-3 to TRBJ2-3, with 10 bases that match TRBD1. The length of the CDR3 is 17 residues. Germline V CDR1 and CDR2: LGHNA, YSLEER. The V segment lost 3 bases and the J segment 7 bases; nucleotides outside the gene matches: 13. CDR3 DNA: TGCGCCAGCAGCCAGGAAACCGGGACAGGGGCCGTGAATACGCAGTATTTT. Protein sequence: CASSQETGTGAVNTQYF.

With respect to this clone: Other DNA sequences from this sample encode an identical CDR3 as well. The chain combines TRBV5-1 with TRBJ2-3; 8 nucleotides align to TRBD2. The junction had 7 bases not matched to a gene; V was cut back by 4 bases and J by 3 bases. Germline values: CDR1 SGHRS, CDR2 YFSETQ. The CDR3 runs to 15 residues. The CDR3 loop reads CASSLGLADTDTQYF. DNA for the CDR3: TGCGCCAGCAGCCTCGGACTAGCAGATACAGATACGCAGTATTTT.